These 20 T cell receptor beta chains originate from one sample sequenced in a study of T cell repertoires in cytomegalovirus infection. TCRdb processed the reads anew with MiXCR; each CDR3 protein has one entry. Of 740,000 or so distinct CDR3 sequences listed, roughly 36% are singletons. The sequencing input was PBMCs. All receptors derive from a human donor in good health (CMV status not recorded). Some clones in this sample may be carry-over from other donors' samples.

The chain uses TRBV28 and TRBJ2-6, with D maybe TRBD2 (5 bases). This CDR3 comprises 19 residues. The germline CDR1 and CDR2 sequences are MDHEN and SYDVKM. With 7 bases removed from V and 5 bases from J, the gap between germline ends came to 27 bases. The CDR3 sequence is CASKALQVPDGNRANVLTF. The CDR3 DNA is TGTGCCAGCAAAGCCCTCCAGGTGCCAGACGGGAATCGGGCCAACGTCCTGACTTTC.

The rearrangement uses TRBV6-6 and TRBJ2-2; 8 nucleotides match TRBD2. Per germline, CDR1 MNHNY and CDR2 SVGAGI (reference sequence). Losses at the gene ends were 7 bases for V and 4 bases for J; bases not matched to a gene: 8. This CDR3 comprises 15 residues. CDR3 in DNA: TGTGCCAGCACCGCCCCGGGGGGGACCACCGGGGAGCTGTTTTTT. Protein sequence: CASTAPGGTTGELFF.

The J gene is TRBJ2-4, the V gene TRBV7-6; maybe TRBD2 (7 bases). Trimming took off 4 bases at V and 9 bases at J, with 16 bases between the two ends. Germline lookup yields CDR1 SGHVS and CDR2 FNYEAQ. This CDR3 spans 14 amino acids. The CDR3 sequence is CASSSGGAGAIQYF. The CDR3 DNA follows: TGTGCCAGCAGCTCTGGAGGGGCGGGGGCCATTCAGTACTTC.

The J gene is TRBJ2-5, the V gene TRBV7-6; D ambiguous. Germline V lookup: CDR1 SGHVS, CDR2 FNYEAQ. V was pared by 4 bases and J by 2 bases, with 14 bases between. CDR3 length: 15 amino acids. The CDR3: CASSSATVAQETQYF. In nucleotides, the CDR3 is TGTGCCAGCAGCTCCGCTACCGTGGCTCAAGAGACCCAGTACTTC. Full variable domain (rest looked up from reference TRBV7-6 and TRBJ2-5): GAGVSQSPRYKVTKRGQDVALRCDPISGHVSLYWYRQALGQGPEFLTYFNYEAQQDKSGLPNDRFSAERPEGSISTLTIQRTEQRDSAMYRCASSSATVAQETQYFGPGTRLLVL.

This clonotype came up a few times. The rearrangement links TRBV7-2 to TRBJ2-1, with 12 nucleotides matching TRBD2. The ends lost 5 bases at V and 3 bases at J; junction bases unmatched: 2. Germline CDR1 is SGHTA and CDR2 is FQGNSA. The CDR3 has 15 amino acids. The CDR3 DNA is TGTGCCAGCAGCCGGACTAGCGGGGACTACAATGAGCAGTTCTTC. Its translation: CASSRTSGDYNEQFF.

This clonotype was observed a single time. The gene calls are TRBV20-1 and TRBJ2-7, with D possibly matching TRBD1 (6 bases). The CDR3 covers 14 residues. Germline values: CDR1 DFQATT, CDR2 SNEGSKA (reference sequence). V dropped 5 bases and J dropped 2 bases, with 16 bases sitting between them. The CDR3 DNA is TGCAGTGCTTATGACAGGTATCCCGCCTACGAGCAGTACTTC. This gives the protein CSAYDRYPAYEQYF.

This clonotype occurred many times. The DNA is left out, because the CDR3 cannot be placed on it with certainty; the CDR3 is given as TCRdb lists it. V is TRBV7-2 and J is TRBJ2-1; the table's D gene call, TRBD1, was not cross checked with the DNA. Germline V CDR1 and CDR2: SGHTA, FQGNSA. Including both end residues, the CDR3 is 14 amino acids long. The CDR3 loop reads CASTSGRTGGQQFF.

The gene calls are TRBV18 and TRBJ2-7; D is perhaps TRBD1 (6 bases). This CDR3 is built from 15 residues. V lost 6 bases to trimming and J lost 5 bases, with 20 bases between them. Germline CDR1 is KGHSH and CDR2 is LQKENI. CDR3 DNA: TGTGCCAGCTCTCCGAAAACGCAGGGGACACACGAGCAGTACTTC. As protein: CASSPKTQGTHEQYF. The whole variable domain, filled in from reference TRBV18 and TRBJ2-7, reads NAGVMQNPRHLVRRRGQEARLRCSPMKGHSHVYWYRQLPEEGLKFMVYLQKENIIDESGMPKERFSAEFPKEGPSILRIQQVVRGDSAAYFCASSPKTQGTHEQYFGPGTRLTVT.

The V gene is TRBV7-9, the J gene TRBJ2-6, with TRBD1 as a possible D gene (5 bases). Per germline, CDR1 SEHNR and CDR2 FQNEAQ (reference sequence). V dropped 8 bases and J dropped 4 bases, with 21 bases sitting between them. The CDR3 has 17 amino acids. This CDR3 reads CASRKKIVRQGANVLTF. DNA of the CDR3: TGTGCCAGCCGCAAGAAAATAGTCCGACAGGGGGCCAACGTCCTGACTTTC. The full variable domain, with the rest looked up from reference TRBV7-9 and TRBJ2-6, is DTGVSQNPRHKITKRGQNVTFRCDPISEHNRLYWYRQTLGQGPEFLTYFQNEAQLEKSRLLSDRFSAERPKGSFSTLEIQRTEQGDSAMYLCASRKKIVRQGANVLTFGAGSRLTVL.

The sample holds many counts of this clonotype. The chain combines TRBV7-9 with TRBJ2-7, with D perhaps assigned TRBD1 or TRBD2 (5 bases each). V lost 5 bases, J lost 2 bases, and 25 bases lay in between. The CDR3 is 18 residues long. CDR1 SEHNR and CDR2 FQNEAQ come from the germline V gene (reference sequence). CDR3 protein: CASSTLGASGGATYEQYF. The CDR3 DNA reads TGTGCCAGCAGCACACTTGGGGCGAGCGGCGGAGCTACCTACGAGCAGTACTTC.

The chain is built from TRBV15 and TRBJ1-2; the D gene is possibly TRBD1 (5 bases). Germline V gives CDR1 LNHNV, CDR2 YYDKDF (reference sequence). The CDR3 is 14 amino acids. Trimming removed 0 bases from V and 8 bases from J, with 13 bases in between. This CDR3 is CATSRDFGGEGYTF. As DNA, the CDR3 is TGTGCCACCAGCAGAGATTTTGGGGGGGAAGGCTACACCTTC. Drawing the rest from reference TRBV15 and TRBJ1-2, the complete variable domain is DAMVIQNPRYQVTQFGKPVTLSCSQTLNHNVMYWYQQKSSQAPKLLFHYYDKDFNNEADTPDNFQSRRPNTSFCFLDIRSPGLGDTAMYLCATSRDFGGEGYTFGSGTRLTVV.

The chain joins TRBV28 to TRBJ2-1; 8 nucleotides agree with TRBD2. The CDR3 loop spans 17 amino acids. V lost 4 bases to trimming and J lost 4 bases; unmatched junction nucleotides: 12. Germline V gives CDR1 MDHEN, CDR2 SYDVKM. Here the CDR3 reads CASSSLGGRGGYNEQFF. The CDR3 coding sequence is TGTGCCAGCAGTTCCCTAGGGGGTCGGGGGGGTTACAATGAGCAGTTCTTC.

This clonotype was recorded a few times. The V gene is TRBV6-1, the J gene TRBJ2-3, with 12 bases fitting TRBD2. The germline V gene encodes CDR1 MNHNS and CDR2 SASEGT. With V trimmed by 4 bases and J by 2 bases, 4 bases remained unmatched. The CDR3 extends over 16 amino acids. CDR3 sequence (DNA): TGTGCCAGCAGTGTCACTAGCGGGGGGACCACAGATACGCAGTATTTT. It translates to CASSVTSGGTTDTQYF.

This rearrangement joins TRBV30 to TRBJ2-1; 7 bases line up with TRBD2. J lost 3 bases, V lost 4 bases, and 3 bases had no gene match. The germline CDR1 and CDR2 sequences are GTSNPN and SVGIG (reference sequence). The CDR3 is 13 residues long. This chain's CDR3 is CAWTGGYYNEQFF. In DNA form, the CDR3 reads TGTGCCTGGACCGGGGGGTACTACAATGAGCAGTTCTTC.

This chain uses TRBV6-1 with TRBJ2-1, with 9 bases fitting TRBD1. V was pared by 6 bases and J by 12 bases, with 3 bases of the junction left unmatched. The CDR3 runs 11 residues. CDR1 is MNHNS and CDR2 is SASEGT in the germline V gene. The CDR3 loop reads CASRGQGWQFF. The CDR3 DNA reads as TGTGCCAGCAGGGGACAGGGTTGGCAGTTCTTC.

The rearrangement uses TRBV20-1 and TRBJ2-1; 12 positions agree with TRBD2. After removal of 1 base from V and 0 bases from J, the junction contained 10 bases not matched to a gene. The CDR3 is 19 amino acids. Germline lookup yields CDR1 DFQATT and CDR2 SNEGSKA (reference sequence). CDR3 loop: CSARALGLAGGASYNEQFF. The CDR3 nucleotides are TGCAGTGCTAGAGCCCTAGGTCTAGCGGGGGGGGCCTCCTACAATGAGCAGTTCTTC.

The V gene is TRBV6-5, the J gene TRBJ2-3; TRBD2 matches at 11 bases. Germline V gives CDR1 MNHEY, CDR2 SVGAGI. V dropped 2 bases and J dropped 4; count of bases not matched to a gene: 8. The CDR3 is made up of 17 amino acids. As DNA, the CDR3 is TGTGCCAGCAGTTACCTCACTAGCGGGAGTTATGCAGATACGCAGTATTTT. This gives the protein CASSYLTSGSYADTQYF.

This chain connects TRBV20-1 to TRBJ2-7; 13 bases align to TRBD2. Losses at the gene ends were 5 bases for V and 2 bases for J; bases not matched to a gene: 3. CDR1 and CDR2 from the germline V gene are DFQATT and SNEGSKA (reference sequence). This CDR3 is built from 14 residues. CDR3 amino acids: CSASTSGRAYEQYF. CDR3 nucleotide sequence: TGCAGTGCTTCTACTAGCGGGAGGGCCTACGAGCAGTACTTC.

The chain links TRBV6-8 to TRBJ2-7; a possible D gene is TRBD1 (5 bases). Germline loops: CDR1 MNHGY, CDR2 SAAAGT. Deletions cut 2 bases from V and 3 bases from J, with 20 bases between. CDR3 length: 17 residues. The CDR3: CASSYGPGKALSYEQYF. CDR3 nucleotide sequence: TGTGCCAGCAGTTACGGCCCAGGGAAGGCCTTAAGCTACGAGCAGTACTTC.

The CDR3 nucleotides read TGTGCCAGCAGCCAAGATCTGCTGGGACCGACGGGGGAGACCCAGTACTTC. Amino acid sequence: CASSQDLLGPTGETQYF. The rearrangement joins TRBV3-1 to TRBJ2-5; possibly TRBD1 or TRBD2 for D (5 bases each). Germline CDR1 is LGHDT and CDR2 is YNNKEL (reference sequence). The CDR3 is made up of 17 amino acids. Trimming pared 0 bases from V and 5 bases from J, leaving 19 bases between.